One and the same sample provided the 5 T cell receptor beta chains below, sequenced in a study of human T cells and chemical hapten exposure. TCRdb used MiXCR to reprocess the RACE reads, holding one entry per CDR3 protein. This sample has about 160,000 distinct CDR3 sequences, with around 30% found just once. The time point is: patch test 3, about 24 weeks after DPC sensitization. Treatment noted: therapeutic diphenylcyclopropenone sensitization with weekly scalp DPC. This material consisted of whole blood, taken in connection with sensitization to the hapten diphenylcyclopropenone (DPC). The receptor set was obtained from a young woman with alopecia areata. Some clones in this sample may be carry-over from other donors' samples.

This clonotype came up a few times. This chain uses TRBV7-3 with TRBJ2-3, with 10 positions matching TRBD1. With 3 bases clipped from V and 4 bases from J, the junction kept 4 bases outside the gene matches. CDR1 and CDR2 (germline): SGHTA, FQGTGA. The CDR3 covers 15 residues. In nucleotides, the CDR3 is TGTGCCAGCAGCTTTGGGACAGGGGCGGCAGATACGCAGTATTTT. Translation: CASSFGTGAADTQYF.

This clonotype was found a few times. DNA of the CDR3: TGTGCCAGCAGTGTTTCAGCAAACAATCAGCCCCAGCATTTT. This encodes CASSVSANNQPQHF. This chain connects TRBV2 to TRBJ1-5; unclear D gene. Germline loops: CDR1 SNHLY, CDR2 FYNNEI. CDR3 length: 14 amino acids. V was clipped by 4 bases and J by 3 bases, with 10 bases between them. Based on the CDR3 plus reference TRBV2 and TRBJ1-5, the full variable domain is EPEVTQTPSHQVTQMGQEVILRCVPISNHLYFYWYRQILGQKVEFLVSFYNNEISEKSEIFDDQFSVERPDGSNFTLKIRSTKLEDSAMYFCASSVSANNQPQHFGDGTRLSIL.

This clonotype was detected only a few times. The gene calls are TRBV29-1 and TRBJ2-1; perhaps TRBD2 as D (6 bases). Germline CDR1 and CDR2: SQVTM and ANQGSEA. The CDR3 totals 11 residues. Trimming stripped 6 bases from V and 8 bases from J, with 11 bases between. CDR3 sequence reads: CSVREADEQFF. CDR3 in DNA: TGCAGCGTCAGGGAGGCGGATGAGCAGTTCTTC.

The J gene is TRBJ2-7, the V gene TRBV30; 8 nucleotides line up with TRBD2. Germline V lookup: CDR1 GTSNPN, CDR2 SVGIG (reference sequence). V shed 8 bases, J shed 1 base, and the junction held 10 bases outside the gene matches. The CDR3 covers 14 residues. The CDR3 coding sequence is TGTGCCCTAATCCGGGGGGGCCTTTCCTACGAGCAGTACTTC. It yields the protein CALIRGGLSYEQYF.

J is TRBJ2-3 and V is TRBV7-8, with 7 bases matching TRBD1. V lost 5 bases and J lost 1; bases outside the gene matches: 15. Germline V CDR1 and CDR2: SGHVS, FQNEAQ. This CDR3 has 18 amino acids. This chain's CDR3 is CASSQTRGTVRGTDTQYF. In DNA, the CDR3 is TGTGCCAGCAGCCAGACCCGAGGGACAGTGAGGGGCACAGATACGCAGTATTTT.